This paragraph reports one T cell receptor beta chain. This sample also contains other DNA sequences that code for the same CDR3. This entry comes from a study of shared clonotypes between healthy human individuals. On the study more broadly: Two female and a few male donors aged 18 to 49 were enrolled.

The CDR3 has 12 amino acids. Germline lookup yields CDR1 MGHDK and CDR2 SYGVNS. With 6 bases removed from V and 4 bases from J, the gap between germline ends came to 9 bases. Terminally differentiated effector memory CD45RA+ cells were excluded by CCR7 positive selection of CD45RO-negative cells. Donors, without exception, were Caucasian adults residing in Nashville, Tennessee. Produced via immunoSEQ multiplex PCR; TCRdb's table is partial and in-frame only. This table has some 2,000,000 clones, about 95% appearing once. V gene TRBV25-1 combines with J gene TRBJ1-1; D unclear. Material: naive CD8+ T cells sorted from blood. This clonotype was obtained from a man between 18 and 35 years old in good health. CDR3 sequence: CASSVGSTEAFF. The CDR3 nucleotides read TGTGCCAGCAGCGTCGGAAGCACTGAAGCTTTCTTT.